Shown below are 10 T cell receptor beta chains from a single sample sequenced in a study of blood T cells in healthy people across ages. Combining a sample-barcoded 5' primer with a J-beta primer mix, a second PCR ran for roughly 6 to 12 cycles. MiXCR was run by TCRdb on the 5' RACE reads, yielding one entry per CDR3 protein. The table has some 900,000 distinct CDR3 sequences, around 48% seen once. Sequencing was carried out using blood. All receptors derive from a young man in good health.

This clonotype was picked up a small number of times. The chain employs TRBV29-1 and TRBJ1-2, with D tentatively TRBD1 (6 bases). CDR3 length equals 12 residues. CDR1 is SQVTM and CDR2 is ANQGSEA in the germline V gene. Trimming took off 7 bases at V and 7 bases at J, with 16 bases between the two ends. DNA of the CDR3: TGCAGCGCTGGGACACCAGTCCTTGGCTACACCTTC. Translated, it gives CSAGTPVLGYTF. Combining the CDR3 with reference TRBV29-1 and TRBJ1-2 gives the whole variable domain SAVISQKPSRDICQRGTSLTIQCQVDSQVTMMFWYRQQPGQSLTLIATANQGSEATYESGFVIDKFPISRPNLTFSTLTVSNMSPEDSSIYLCSAGTPVLGYTFGSGTRLTVV.

This clonotype was observed a few times. V and J are TRBV9 and TRBJ2-1; 12 bases map to TRBD2. The CDR3 totals 16 residues. The ends lost 2 bases at V and 7 bases at J; junction bases unmatched: 7. CDR1 is SGDLS, CDR2 YYNGEE, per germline. This chain's CDR3 is CASSVSLAGGPNEQFF. The CDR3 nucleotides read TGTGCCAGCAGCGTGTCTCTAGCGGGGGGGCCAAATGAGCAGTTCTTC. Using reference TRBV9 and TRBJ2-1 for the parts outside the CDR3, the full variable domain is DSGVTQTPKHLITATGQRVTLRCSPRSGDLSVYWYQQSLDQGLQFLIQYYNGEERAKGNILERFSAQQFPDLHSELNLSSLELGDSALYFCASSVSLAGGPNEQFFGPGTRLTVL.

This clonotype was seen only once. V usage is TRBV5-4 and J usage is TRBJ1-1; possibly TRBD1 for D (6 bases). Germline loops: CDR1 SGHNT, CDR2 YYREEE (reference sequence). The germline V and J ends were trimmed by 0 bases and 0 bases, with 18 bases remaining between them. This CDR3 region has 18 residues. CDR3 nucleotide sequence: TGTGCCAGCAGCTTGGCCTCGGGGGGCCGAGGGATGAACACTGAAGCTTTCTTT. It codes for CASSLASGGRGMNTEAFF. The full variable domain, in which reference TRBV5-4 and TRBJ1-1 provide the parts outside the CDR3, is ETGVTQSPTHLIKTRGQQVTLRCSSQSGHNTVSWYQQALGQGPQFIFQYYREEENGRGNFPPRFSGLQFPNYSSELNVNALELDDSALYLCASSLASGGRGMNTEAFFGQGTRLTVV.

The table lists this clonotype with a few counts. The chain carries TRBV5-1 and TRBJ2-3, with 8 bases aligning to TRBD1. The CDR3 has 13 residues. J gave up 8 bases and V 9 bases, and 11 bases lay outside the gene matches. Germline V gives CDR1 SGHRS, CDR2 YFSETQ. CDR3 protein: CATSDREGGTQYF. CDR3 DNA sequence: TGCGCCACCTCGGACAGGGAAGGTGGTACGCAGTATTTT.

Concerning this clonotype: A much larger clonotype is one base distant, so this may be a read error. The V call is TRBV6-1, the J call TRBJ2-1, with TRBD2 matching 13 bases. The DNA matches TRBJ2-7 better at its end, which makes the J call doubtful. The CDR3 extends over 19 amino acids. Germline CDR1 reads MNHNS; CDR2 reads SASEGT. This CDR3 is CASSGGLAGAKSSYNEQYF. CDR3 DNA sequence: TGTGCCAGCAGTGGAGGACTAGCGGGGGCTAAAAGCTCCTACAATGAGCAGTACTTC.

The V and J genes are TRBV9 and TRBJ2-1; 9 bases align to TRBD1. Germline-derived CDR1 and CDR2 are SGDLS and YYNGEE. This CDR3 is 15 amino acids long. Trimming at V came to 3 bases and at J to 8 bases, leaving 9 bases not matched to a gene. CDR3 coding DNA: TGTGCCAGCAGCGCGAACAGGGGGCGCGTTGATGAGCAGTTCTTC. The encoded protein is CASSANRGRVDEQFF.

This chain connects TRBV20-1 to TRBJ1-6; no firm D call. This CDR3 region has 15 residues. Trimming shortened V by 3 bases and J by 7 bases, and 16 bases separated the two germline ends. Germline V CDR1 and CDR2: DFQATT, SNEGSKA (reference sequence). The CDR3 DNA reads TGCAGTGCTAGGGTTCGCGGCGCCCGAAATTCACCCCTCCACTTT. Its translation: CSARVRGARNSPLHF.

This clonotype was detected a few times. V gene TRBV10-3 combines with J gene TRBJ2-5, with 8 positions matching TRBD2. The CDR3 has 17 amino acids. CDR1 ENHRY and CDR2 SYGVKD come from the germline V gene. The junction had 8 bases not matched to a gene; V was cut back by 0 bases and J by 2 bases. The DNA of the CDR3 is TGTGCCATCAGTGAGTCGTTGGTAGCGGGGCTTCAAGAGACCCAGTACTTC. Translating gives CAISESLVAGLQETQYF.

This clonotype was recorded many times. The chain carries TRBV7-9 and TRBJ1-4, with TRBD1 as a possible D gene (5 bases). The CDR3 has 12 amino acids. In germline, CDR1 is SEHNR, CDR2 FQNEAQ (reference sequence). The V end lost 1 base, the J end lost 8 bases, and 5 bases lay between the germline ends. DNA for the CDR3: TGTGCCAGCAGCTTAGGGGGGGAAAAACTGTTTTTT. This encodes CASSLGGEKLFF.

The chain joins TRBV9 to TRBJ1-2; D gene unclear. The germline CDR1 and CDR2 sequences are SGDLS and YYNGEE. Trimming took off 3 bases at V and 4 bases at J, with 19 bases between the two ends. CDR3 length equals 16 residues. The CDR3 here is CASSGKAEQTPYGYTF. CDR3 DNA: TGTGCCAGCAGCGGAAAGGCCGAACAAACACCCTATGGCTACACCTTC.